A selection of T cell receptor beta chains follows, all from one sample in a study of cytomegalovirus exposure and HLA in healthy donors. Clones were read by immunoSEQ multiplex PCR, and TCRdb kept only the in-frame ones, dropping some. The sample has 95,000 to 100,000 clones; roughly four fifths are singletons. Sequencing was done on a sample of PBMCs. The receptors originated from a female donor in good health and CMV-seronegative. CDR3s include the opening cysteine and the closing phenylalanine or tryptophan. The D gene is left open where the match is weak. Clone size is stated in some rows and not others, as once, few, many or a class when expanded.

TRBJ1-1 TRBV9 - 14 - TGTGCCAGCACCCCTTTCGGGGAGGTCACTGAAGCTTTCTTT CASTPFGEVTEAFF
TRBJ1-2 TRBV19 - 13 - TGTGCCAGTACTCCCCTCTCGCTGGGCGGCTACACCTTC CASTPLSLGGYTF
TRBJ1-1 TRBV19 - 14 - TGTGCCAGTAGTATCCCAGTCCCGAACACTGAAGCTTTCTTT CASSIPVPNTEAFF
TRBJ2-1 TRBV11-3 TRBD1 14 few TGTGCCAGCAGCACCGGGACAGGGTCCGCTGAGCAGTTCTTC CASSTGTGSAEQFF
TRBJ1-2 TRBV7-2 TRBD1 14 - TGTGCCAGCAGCGACGGACAGGGGGCGATCGGCTACACCTTC CASSDGQGAIGYTF
TRBJ1-2 TRBV16 TRBD1 15 - TGTGCCAGCAGCGTCGATAGGGGACAGCTCTATGGCTACACCTTC CASSVDRGQLYGYTF
TRBJ2-1 TRBV6-4 TRBD2 15 - TGTGCCAGCAGTGACGAGCGGGGGGAATCGAGTGAGCAGTTCTTC CASSDERGESSEQFF
TRBJ2-3 TRBV27 TRBD2 15 - TGTGCCAGCGGAAGCGGGGGAGGGGGAATGTATACGCAGTATTTT CASGSGGGGMYTQYF
TRBJ1-1 TRBV18 - 15 - TGTGCCAGCTCACCACCGACACAGGTCGACGCTGAAGCTTTCTTT CASSPPTQVDAEAFF
TRBJ1-2 TRBV7-3 - 13 - TGTGCCAGCAGCTTGGGTGCAGGGATTGGCTACACCTTC CASSLGAGIGYTF
TRBJ1-4 TRBV2 - 12 - TGTGCCAGCAGTGACAGGGGTGAAAAACTGTTTTTT CASSDRGEKLFF
TRBJ1-6 TRBV7-9 - 13 few TGTGCCAGCAGCTCTGCGGGGAAATCACCCCTCCACTTT CASSSAGKSPLHF
TRBJ2-2 TRBV5-1 - 18 - TGCGCCAGCAGCTTGTTTTCGGGAGGACAGGGCAGCACCGGGGAGCTGTTTTTT CASSLFSGGQGSTGELFF
TRBJ1-2 TRBV27 TRBD1 16 - TGTGCCAGCAGTTCCCTGCTGGACAGGGTGCAGCGGGGCTACACCTTC CASSSLLDRVQRGYTF
TRBJ1-5 TRBV28 - 16 - TGTGCCAGCAGATTGGGGTGGGGGGATAGCAATCAGCCCCAGCATTTT CASRLGWGDSNQPQHF
TRBJ1-4 TRBV7-6 - 12 - TGTGCCAGCAGCTTACAGGCCGAAAAACTGTTTTTT CASSLQAEKLFF
TRBJ2-3 TRBV27 TRBD1 15 once TGTGCCAGCACTTCATCGACAGGGCTTACAGATACGCAGTATTTT CASTSSTGLTDTQYF
TRBJ2-1 TRBV5-1 - 15 - TGCGCCAGCAGCTTGTTGGCGGGGCCTTACAATGAGCAGTTCTTC CASSLLAGPYNEQFF
TRBJ2-2 TRBV6-5 TRBD2 15 few TGTGCCAGCAGACTACTAGCGGAGGACACCGGGGAGCTGTTTTTT CASRLLAEDTGELFF
TRBJ2-2 TRBV7-9 TRBD2 15 few TGTGCCAGTCTAGCGGGCACCGCGAACACCGGGGAGCTGTTTTTT CASLAGTANTGELFF
TRBJ2-3 TRBV5-1 TRBD1 13 - TGCGCCAGCAGTCAGGACAGGACAGATACGCAGTATTTT CASSQDRTDTQYF
TRBJ2-7 TRBV5-1 TRBD1 15 - TGCGCCAGCAGCGGACAGGGGGGTTTCTCCTACGAGCAGTACTTC CASSGQGGFSYEQYF
TRBJ2-6 TRBV7-8 TRBD2 16 - TGTGCCAGCAGCTTTAGCGGGAGTTCTGGGGCCAACGTCCTGACTTTC CASSFSGSSGANVLTF
TRBJ2-2 TRBV7-3 - 15 - TGTGCCAGCACCTTTCGGGGAGGGGGAACCGGGGAGCTGTTTTTT CASTFRGGGTGELFF
TRBJ2-3 TRBV7-6 - 15 - TGTGCCAGCAGCTTTAATCCCGGGGGCACAGATACGCAGTATTTT CASSFNPGGTDTQYF
TRBJ2-1 TRBV28 TRBD1 21 - TGTGCCACTAGCCCCCGTTTACAGGTGTTCGCCCGGGACAGGGGGCACAATGAGCAGTTCTTC CATSPRLQVFARDRGHNEQFF
TRBJ2-5 TRBV2 TRBD1 15 - TGTGCCAGCAGTGGTCAGGGGGTAGACCAAGAGACCCAGTACTTC CASSGQGVDQETQYF
TRBJ2-2 TRBV9 - 15 - TGTGCCAGCAGCGTAGAACAGTTGAACACCGGGGAGCTGTTTTTT CASSVEQLNTGELFF
TRBJ2-3 TRBV9 TRBD2 18 - TGTGCCAGCAGCGTAGGCGGACTAGCGGCTTGGCCCACAGATACGCAGTATTTT CASSVGGLAAWPTDTQYF
TRBJ2-7 TRBV7-9 - 13 - TGTTCCAGCAGCAAGGGGGGGGCCTACGAGCAGTACTTC CSSSKGGAYEQYF
TRBJ1-5 TRBV30 - 14 - TGTGCCTGGAGTGTACTACAGGGTAATCAGCCCCAGCATTTT CAWSVLQGNQPQHF
TRBJ1-2 TRBV27 - 15 - TGTGCCAGCAGTTTGATGTCCGGGGCTAACTATGGCTACACCTTC CASSLMSGANYGYTF
TRBJ1-5 TRBV7-9 - 16 - - CASSFGPGVGNQPQHF
TRBJ1-5 TRBV27 - 13 - TGTGCCAGCAGTTTAATACAGGGTCAGCCCCAGCATTTT CASSLIQGQPQHF
TRBJ1-4 TRBV30 TRBD1 13 once TGTGCCTGCACCGGGACAGGACTTGAAAAACTGTTTTTT CACTGTGLEKLFF
TRBJ2-1 TRBV11-2 - 14 - TGTGCCAGCAGCTTAGCTACAGGAAACAATGAGCAGTTCTTC CASSLATGNNEQFF
TRBJ1-5 TRBV5-1 TRBD1 16 - TGCGCCAGCAGCTTGGGCGTAGGGACAGTCAATCAGCCCCAGCATTTT CASSLGVGTVNQPQHF
TRBJ2-7 TRBV10-2 - 13 - TGCGCCAGCAGTGGATCCGGGACCTACGAGCAGTACTTC CASSGSGTYEQYF
TRBJ1-2 TRBV13 TRBD1 16 few TGTGCCAGCAGCCTCGGGACAGAAGGTTTTTACTATGGCTACACCTTC CASSLGTEGFYYGYTF
TRBJ2-1 TRBV19 TRBD2 16 - TGTGCCAGTAGCACCATAGCGGGAGGGCGCAACAATGAGCAGTTCTTC CASSTIAGGRNNEQFF
TRBJ2-1 TRBV15 - 14 few TGTGCCACCAGCAGAGGGGGCAGAAACAATGAGCAGTTCTTC CATSRGGRNNEQFF
TRBJ2-5 TRBV27 TRBD1 15 - TGTGCCAGCAGTTTCGGGACAGGGATTTTGGAGACCCAGTACTTC CASSFGTGILETQYF
TRBJ1-2 TRBV5-5 - 16 - TGTGCCAGCAGCTTGGGTCTGGGGGCCCCTAACTATGGCTACACCTTC CASSLGLGAPNYGYTF
TRBJ1-2 TRBV2 - 14 - TGTGCCAGCAGTGAGCAGGGTACCTACTATGGCTACACCTTC CASSEQGTYYGYTF
TRBJ1-1 TRBV27 TRBD1 16 - TGTGCCAGCGGGAGTCCCATCGGGACAGTGAACACTGAAGCTTTCTTT CASGSPIGTVNTEAFF
TRBJ2-2 TRBV6-1 - 16 once TGTGCCAGCAGTGAAGCGGTTCGAGGTAACACCGGGGAGCTGTTTTTT CASSEAVRGNTGELFF
TRBJ2-7 TRBV9 TRBD1 16 - TGTGCCAGCAGCGTAGGGGACAGGGGAGGTCGGGACGAGCAGTACTTC CASSVGDRGGRDEQYF
TRBJ1-5 TRBV19 - 14 - TGTGCCAGTAGGGACAGCCTAAGCAATCAGCCCCAGCATTTT CASRDSLSNQPQHF
TRBJ2-5 TRBV5-4 - 14 - TGTGCCAGCAGCTCCCCTTCTAGGCACGAGACCCGGTACTTC CASSSPSRHETRYF
TRBJ2-2 TRBV7-7 - 13 - TGTGCTAGCAGCTCAGACATCACCGGGGAGCTGTTTTTT CASSSDITGELFF
TRBJ2-7 TRBV6-6 TRBD2 15 - TGTGCCAGCAGAGGCCGGACTAGCGGGAGTAACGAGCAGTACTTC CASRGRTSGSNEQYF
TRBJ2-3 TRBV7-2 TRBD2 18 - TGTGCCAGCAGCCCCGGCGACGGACTAGCGGGAGATCCAGATACGCAGTATTTT CASSPGDGLAGDPDTQYF
TRBJ2-1 TRBV11-3 - 17 - TGTGCCAGCAGCCTCTCCCAGACTAGTCGGGAAGGCAATGAGCAGTTCTTC CASSLSQTSREGNEQFF
TRBJ1-1 TRBV5-1 - 11 - TGCGCCAGCAGGGGGCACACTGAAGCTTTCTTT CASRGHTEAFF
TRBJ2-1 TRBV7-2 TRBD2 15 - TGTGCCAGCAGCAGAGGGCGGGAGACCAACAATGAGCAGTTCTTC CASSRGRETNNEQFF
TRBJ1-6 TRBV5-1 - 15 - TGCGCCAGCAGCTTGATCGGGTCGGATAATTCACCCCTCCACTTT CASSLIGSDNSPLHF
TRBJ2-7 TRBV5-6 TRBD1 13 - TGTGCCAGCAGCCACGGGACAGGGGGGGAGCAGTACTTC CASSHGTGGEQYF